The 13 T cell receptor beta chains below come from one sample, sequenced in a study of early stage breast cancer tumors. Repertoires were generated with immunoSEQ multiplex PCR, while TCRdb's copy carries only in-frame clones and drops some. The table includes 70,000 or so clones, around 80% detected once. The sequenced sample was blood. All receptors derive from a person aged 35-50 years with breast cancer.

The chain links TRBV10-3 to TRBJ2-1, with D possibly being TRBD2 (5 bases). This CDR3 has 13 amino acids. Looked up from germline, CDR1 is ENHRY and CDR2 is SYGVKD. The germline V and J ends were trimmed by 2 bases and 3 bases, with 5 bases remaining between them. CDR3 region: CAISERDYNEQFF. The CDR3 DNA reads as TGTGCCATCAGTGAGCGGGACTACAATGAGCAGTTCTTC.

The V call is TRBV11-3, the J call TRBJ2-7, with a tentative D call TRBD1 (6 bases). The V end was cut by 3 bases, the J end by 6 bases, with 15 bases between. Germline V lookup: CDR1 SGHNT, CDR2 YENEEA. This CDR3 is built from 14 residues. The CDR3 here is CASSLESGDREQYF. In DNA form, the CDR3 reads TGTGCCAGCAGCTTGGAGTCAGGGGATCGCGAGCAGTACTTC. Full variable domain (rest looked up from reference TRBV11-3 and TRBJ2-7): EAGVVQSPRYKIIEKKQPVAFWCNPISGHNTLYWYLQNLGQGPELLIRYENEEAVDDSQLPKDRFSAERLKGVDSTLKIQPAELGDSAVYLCASSLESGDREQYFGPGTRLTVT.

The chain is built from TRBV27 and TRBJ1-4; D not certain. From germline, CDR1 is MNHEY and CDR2 SMNVEV (reference sequence). The CDR3 has 15 amino acids. Trimming cost V 2 bases and J 7 bases, with 14 bases left between them. The CDR3 here is CASSLRSEGSEKLFF. The DNA of the CDR3 is TGTGCCAGCAGTTTACGATCCGAGGGAAGTGAAAAACTGTTTTTT.

The chain is built from TRBV9 and TRBJ2-7, with D perhaps TRBD1 (5 bases). The CDR3 has 12 amino acids. V was trimmed by 0 bases and J by 6 bases, leaving 7 bases between them. Germline V gene data show CDR1 as SGDLS and CDR2 as YYNGEE. CDR3 region: CASSVDQGEQYF. The CDR3 nucleotides read TGTGCCAGCAGCGTAGACCAGGGCGAGCAGTACTTC.

This chain connects TRBV6-1 to TRBJ2-4; D is perhaps TRBD2 (5 bases). Germline assignment: CDR1 MNHNS and CDR2 SASEGT. The CDR3 sequence is 18 residues long. V was pared by 1 base and J by 0 bases, with 16 bases between. The CDR3 protein is CASSEEGGGVLAKNIQYF. The CDR3 DNA sequence: TGTGCCAGCAGTGAAGAAGGTGGAGGAGTTCTAGCCAAAAACATTCAGTACTTC.

The chain combines TRBV6-1 with TRBJ2-7; D is undetermined. V lost 1 base to trimming and J lost 0 bases, with 10 bases between them. CDR3 length: 15 residues. Germline CDR1 is MNHNS and CDR2 is SASEGT. The CDR3 DNA sequence: TGTGCCAGCAGTGAAGGGCTAGGCCTCTCCTACGAGCAGTACTTC. Its protein is CASSEGLGLSYEQYF.

This clone has only a few counts. The chain has TRBV4-1 and TRBJ1-2; D perhaps matches TRBD1 (6 bases). CDR1 and CDR2 from the germline V gene are MGHRA and YSYEKL. There are 14 residues in the CDR3. V gave up 1 base and J gave up 4 bases, with 10 bases separating them. CDR3 bases: TGCGCCAGCAGCCAAGCCACGACAGGCTATGGCTACACCTTC. As protein: CASSQATTGYGYTF.

The V and J genes are TRBV28 and TRBJ2-7; 8 bases are a match to TRBD1. CDR1 is MDHEN and CDR2 is SYDVKM in the germline V gene. With 5 bases clipped from V and 0 bases from J, the junction kept 6 bases outside the gene matches. There are 15 residues in the CDR3. CDR3 DNA sequence: TGTGCCAGCAGTGACGGACAGGGAAACTCCTACGAGCAGTACTTC. It specifies CASSDGQGNSYEQYF.

V is TRBV7-9 and J is TRBJ1-1; D unclear. CDR3 length equals 13 residues. Germline V gene sequence: CDR1 SEHNR, CDR2 FQNEAQ (reference sequence). Trimming took 3 bases from V and 1 from J, leaving 6 bases between them. The CDR3 DNA reads as TGTGCCAGCAGCTTCCGGACGAACACTGAAGCTTTCTTT. Residues: CASSFRTNTEAFF. Full variable domain (remainder filled in from reference TRBV7-9 and TRBJ1-1): DTGVSQNPRHKITKRGQNVTFRCDPISEHNRLYWYRQTLGQGPEFLTYFQNEAQLEKSRLLSDRFSAERPKGSFSTLEIQRTEQGDSAMYLCASSFRTNTEAFFGQGTRLTVV.

The chain links TRBV6-1 to TRBJ2-3, with 7 bases identical to TRBD2. J lost 0 bases, V lost 7 bases, and 7 bases had no gene match. The germline CDR1 and CDR2 sequences are MNHNS and SASEGT. The CDR3 spans 15 residues. The CDR3 spells CASIVAGASTDTQYF. CDR3 DNA: TGTGCCAGCATAGTAGCGGGTGCTAGCACAGATACGCAGTATTTT.

A note on this clone: In the same sample, other DNA sequences code for this CDR3. The chain recombines TRBV28 with TRBJ1-2; no clear D. The CDR3 has 11 residues. Germline CDR1 and CDR2: MDHEN and SYDVKM. With 4 bases removed from V and 2 bases from J, the gap between germline ends came to 2 bases. CDR3 bases: TGTGCCAGCAGTTCCAACTATGGCTACACCTTC. Its protein product is CASSSNYGYTF.

V is TRBV6-1 and J is TRBJ1-1; D gene unclear. Germline V lookup: CDR1 MNHNS, CDR2 SASEGT. V was shortened by 4 bases and J by 10 bases, with 13 bases between the two germline ends. The CDR3 is made up of 12 amino acids. This CDR3 is CASSAHLGRAFF. The CDR3 DNA is TGTGCCAGCAGTGCCCACCTGGGGAGAGCTTTCTTT.

Turning to this clone: Distinct nucleotide sequences in the sample also encode this CDR3. This CDR3 reads CASSQDSGRRYEQYF. The CDR3 DNA reads as TGTGCCAGCAGCCAAGATAGCGGGAGGCGGTACGAGCAGTACTTC. The V and J genes are TRBV14 and TRBJ2-7; 10 positions agree with TRBD2. The CDR3 is 15 residues long. Trimming took 0 bases from V and 4 from J; bases not matched to a gene: 3. Germline-derived CDR1 and CDR2 are SGHDN and FVKESK.